Detailed here is one T cell receptor beta chain. Its antigen is undetermined. Expressed TCRB transcripts were sequenced because the entire RNA isolate underwent reverse transcription. Sequencing used immunoSEQ multiplex PCR; TCRdb keeps in-frame clones, though not all of them. The data contain 900,000 or so clones, about a sixth of them singletons. This entry belongs to a study of beta chain features in type 1 diabetes. Each of the sorted populations had a purity greater than 95%. CDR1 and CDR2 (germline): MNHEY, SVGAGI. The V end lost 6 bases, the J end lost 9 bases, and 18 bases lay between the germline ends. The CDR3 runs 14 residues. Study findings and constraints: When Type 1 diabetes patients were examined, their TCRB CDR3s proved moderately but significantly shorter in all four CD4+ subsets. Comparison showed that naive, central memory and Treg TCRB repertoires appeared more similar among patients than among healthy donors.

This sequence was found in a woman aged 18-35 years in good health. This chain links TRBV6-5 with TRBJ2-1; either TRBD1 or TRBD2 may supply D (5 bases each). Sequencing was carried out using naive CD4+ T cells from blood. CDR3 sequence: CASRIGAGPLEQFF. The CDR3 region has the DNA TGTGCCAGCAGGATCGGGGCAGGGCCCCTTGAGCAGTTCTTC.